This record covers a single TCR beta chain. These data are taken from a study of long-term antiretroviral therapy in people with HIV. Sequencing used immunoSEQ v3.0 at survey level. Profiled with immunoSEQ multiplex PCR; TCRdb holds only in-frame clones, not every one. This table holds fewer than 25,000 clones, roughly 80% found once. The sequencing used unsorted PBMCs, collected 5.9 years after starting antiretroviral therapy. The TCR sequence derives from a man under 40 with HIV.

The CDR3 sequence: CASSYFSRGGGEAFF. The CDR3 DNA follows: TGTGCCAGCAGTTATTTCTCCCGAGGGGGAGGTGAAGCTTTCTTT. The chain uses TRBV6-5 and TRBJ1-1; D perhaps matches TRBD1 (6 bases). This CDR3 has 15 amino acids. Trimming removed 3 bases from V and 7 bases from J, with 18 bases in between. From germline, CDR1 is MNHEY and CDR2 SVGAGI.